This T cell receptor (beta chain) emerged from a study of blood T cell repertoires in COVID-19. Study in general: Researchers got acute and convalescent COVID-19 samples from the United States, Italy and Spain. The analysed material was cDNA or gDNA that came from T cells, B-cell-depleted T cells, or PBMCs.

Original handling: From reference gene primer amplification, estimates of nucleated cell counts were derived. Sequencing was performed with immunoSEQ multiplex PCR; in TCRdb, only in-frame clones are kept and a portion is missing. V and J calls plus clone size are reproduced from that table; the DNA served to infer D and trimming. The top ten clones hold 6.1% of a sample with 35,000 to 50,000 clones, around 82% of them seen once. The CDR3 is made up of 18 amino acids. The trim removed 6 bases at V and 2 bases at J, leaving 15 bases unmatched. CDR1 is SGHVS, CDR2 FNYEAQ, per germline. This TCR came from a woman of 80 years or more with acute or convalescent COVID-19. Sequences were obtained from peripheral blood. V usage is TRBV7-6 and J usage is TRBJ1-3; 8 bases map to TRBD1. The CDR3 spells CASSINPRGPVAGNTIYF. The CDR3 DNA follows: TGTGCCAGCAGTATAAATCCCAGGGGGCCGGTGGCTGGAAACACCATATATTTT.